This section outlines one T cell receptor (beta chain) sequence together with its context. The target antigen is unknown. Assay used: immunoSEQ multiplex PCR; TCRdb lists only in-frame clones, some missing. The sample consists of just under 45,000 clones, about 70% of them appearing once. This sample is part of a study of radiotherapy plus CTLA-4 blockade in lung cancer. Across the study: An objective response was seen in under 20% of patients, and disease control in more than 25%.

Regarding the study as a whole: In blood, TCR clones derived from the tumor expanded after radiotherapy plus ipilimumab. Strongest reported response predictors: early blood clone changes and post-radiation interferon-beta.

The sequenced sample was peripheral blood, obtained from a patient treated with radiotherapy plus ipilimumab. This receptor was obtained from a human donor with non-small cell lung cancer who had a partial response to radiotherapy plus ipilimumab.

The CDR3 DNA sequence: TGTGCCACCCACGGGGGGGGGACGACCCAGTACTTC. Translation gives CATHGGGTTQYF. The chain recombines TRBV27 with TRBJ2-5; 8 nucleotides align to TRBD2. The trim removed 10 bases at V and 7 bases at J, leaving 8 bases unmatched. The length of the CDR3 is 12 residues. Germline V CDR1 and CDR2: MNHEY, SMNVEV (reference sequence).